The clone carrying this T cell receptor (beta chain) has at least ten counts. Antigen: not known. This sample stems from a study of Graves' ophthalmopathy and Graves' hyperthyroidism. General study results and limits: Blood also harbored most expanded thyroid clonotypes above 0.001 frequency.

This CDR3 is built from 13 residues. Trimming took off 1 base at V and 6 bases at J, with 12 bases between the two ends. CDR1 is DFQATT and CDR2 is SNEGSKA in the germline V gene (reference sequence). Stable hyperthyroidism was defined by absence of ophthalmopathy within 18 months of follow-up. Patients were diagnosed from clinical symptoms, serum thyroxine, TRAb, thyroid ultrasound and orbital computed tomography. RNA transcripts served as template for amplifying TCR beta CDR3 sequences. HTBI primers were employed in first-round RT-PCR, then a second-round multiplex PCR followed. A single record per CDR3 protein comes from TCRdb applying MiXCR to the multiplex PCR reads. The sample lists some 350,000 distinct CDR3 sequences, 17% occurring once.

This clonotype originated in an adult woman with stable Graves' hyperthyroidism. Sequenced sample: peripheral blood. The rearrangement joins TRBV20-1 to TRBJ1-1; no firm D call. The DNA for the CDR3 is TGCAGTGCTAGAGCTGGAGGGATCTCTGAAGCTTTCTTT. It is translated as CSARAGGISEAFF.